The TCR beta chain under discussion was sequenced for a study of PD-L1 blockade in urothelial cancer. Across the whole study: It was at 3 weeks (second dose) and 6 weeks after treatment start that blood was analyzed. Median T cell yield from blood was roughly 150,000.

This CDR3 is 14 amino acids long. V lost 6 bases, J lost 6 bases, and 7 bases stayed unmatched. CDR1 LNHDA and CDR2 SQIVND come from the germline V gene (reference sequence). The sample's time point: peripheral blood 6 weeks after treatment start. Generated by immunoSEQ multiplex PCR, the TCRdb table keeps only in-frame clones and is missing some. This sample has 25,000 to 30,000 clones, with about 80% found just once. The rearrangement joins TRBV19 to TRBJ2-7; 11 nucleotides align to TRBD1. This specimen was PBMCs, taken around atezolizumab (anti-PD-L1) treatment. The sequence was obtained from a man between 65 and 85 years old with urothelial cancer. The CDR3 protein is CASRPQDRGLEQYF. The CDR3 coding sequence is TGTGCCAGTAGGCCCCAGGACAGGGGGCTCGAGCAGTACTTC.